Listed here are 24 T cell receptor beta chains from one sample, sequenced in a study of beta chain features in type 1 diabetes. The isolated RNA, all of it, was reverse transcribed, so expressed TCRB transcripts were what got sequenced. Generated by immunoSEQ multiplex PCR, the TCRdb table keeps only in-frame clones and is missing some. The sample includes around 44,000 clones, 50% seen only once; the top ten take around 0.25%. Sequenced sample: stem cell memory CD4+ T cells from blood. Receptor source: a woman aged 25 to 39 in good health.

The CDR3 bases are TGTGCCAGCAGCCCCGGACTAGCGGGAGAGGAGACCCAGTACTTC. Its protein product is CASSPGLAGEETQYF. The chain recombines TRBV5-4 with TRBJ2-5, with 13 bases aligning to TRBD2. From germline, CDR1 is SGHNT and CDR2 YYREEE (reference sequence). This CDR3 region has 15 residues. V shed 4 bases and J 5 bases; nucleotides not matched to a gene: 5.

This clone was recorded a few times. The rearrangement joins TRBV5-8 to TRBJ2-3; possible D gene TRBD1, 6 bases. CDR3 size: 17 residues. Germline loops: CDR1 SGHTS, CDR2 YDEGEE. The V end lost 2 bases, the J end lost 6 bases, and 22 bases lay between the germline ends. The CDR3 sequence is CASSFSRGQAAIDTQYF. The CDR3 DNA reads TGTGCCAGCAGCTTTTCCAGGGGTCAAGCTGCAATCGATACGCAGTATTTT.

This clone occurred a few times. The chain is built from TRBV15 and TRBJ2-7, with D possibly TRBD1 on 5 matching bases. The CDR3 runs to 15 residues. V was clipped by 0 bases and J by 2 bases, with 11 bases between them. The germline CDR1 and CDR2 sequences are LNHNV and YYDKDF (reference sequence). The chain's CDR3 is CATSRDPRATYEQYF. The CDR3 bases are TGTGCCACCAGCAGAGATCCCAGGGCGACCTACGAGCAGTACTTC.

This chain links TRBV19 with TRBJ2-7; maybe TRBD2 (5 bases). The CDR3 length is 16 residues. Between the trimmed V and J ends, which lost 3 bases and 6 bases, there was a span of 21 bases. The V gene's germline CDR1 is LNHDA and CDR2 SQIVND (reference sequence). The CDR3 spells CASSIRGSTSFAEQYF. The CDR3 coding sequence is TGTGCCAGTAGTATTCGAGGGAGTACTAGTTTCGCCGAGCAGTACTTC.

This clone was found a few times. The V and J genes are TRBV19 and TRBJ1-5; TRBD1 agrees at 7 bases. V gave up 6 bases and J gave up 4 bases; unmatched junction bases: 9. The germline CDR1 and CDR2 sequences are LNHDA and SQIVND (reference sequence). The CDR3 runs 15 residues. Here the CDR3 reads CASSTKGQMNQPQHF. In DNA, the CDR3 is TGTGCCAGTAGCACAAAGGGACAGATGAATCAGCCCCAGCATTTT. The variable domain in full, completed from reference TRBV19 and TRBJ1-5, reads DGGITQSPKYLFRKEGQNVTLSCEQNLNHDAMYWYRQDPGQGLRLIYYSQIVNDFQKGDIAEGYSVSREKKESFPLTVTSAQKNPTAFYLCASSTKGQMNQPQHFGDGTRLSIL.

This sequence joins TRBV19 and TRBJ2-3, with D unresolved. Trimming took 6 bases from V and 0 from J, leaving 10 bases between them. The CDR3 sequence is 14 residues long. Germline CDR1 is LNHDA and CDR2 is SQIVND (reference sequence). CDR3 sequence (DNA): TGTGCCAGTAGACTACGAGCTAGCACAGATACGCAGTATTTT. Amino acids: CASRLRASTDTQYF.

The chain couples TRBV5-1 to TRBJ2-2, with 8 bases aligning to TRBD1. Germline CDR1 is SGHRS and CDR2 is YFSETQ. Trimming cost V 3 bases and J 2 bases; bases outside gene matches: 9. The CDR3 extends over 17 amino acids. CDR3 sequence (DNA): TGCGCCAGCAGCTCGGGACGTGGACAGGGTAACACCGGGGAGCTGTTTTTT. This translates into CASSSGRGQGNTGELFF.

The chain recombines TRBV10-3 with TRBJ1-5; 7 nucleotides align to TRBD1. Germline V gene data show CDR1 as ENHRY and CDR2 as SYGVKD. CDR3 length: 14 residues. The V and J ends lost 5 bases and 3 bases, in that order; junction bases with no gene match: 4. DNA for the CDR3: TGTGCCATCAGTCCGGGACAGCACAATCAGCCCCAGCATTTT. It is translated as CAISPGQHNQPQHF.

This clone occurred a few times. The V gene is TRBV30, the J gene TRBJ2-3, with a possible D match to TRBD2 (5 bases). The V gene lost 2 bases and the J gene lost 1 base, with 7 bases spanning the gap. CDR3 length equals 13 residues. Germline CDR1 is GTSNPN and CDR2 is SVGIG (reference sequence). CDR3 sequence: CAWSYSGTDTQYF. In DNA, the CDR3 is TGTGCCTGGAGTTATAGCGGCACAGATACGCAGTATTTT.

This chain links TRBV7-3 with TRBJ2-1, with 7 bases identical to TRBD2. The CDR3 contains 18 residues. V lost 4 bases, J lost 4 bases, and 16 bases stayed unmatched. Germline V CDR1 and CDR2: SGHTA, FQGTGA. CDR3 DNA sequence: TGTGCCAGCAGCTCTCACCGCCCCAAAGCGGGGAGATACAATGAGCAGTTCTTC. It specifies CASSSHRPKAGRYNEQFF.

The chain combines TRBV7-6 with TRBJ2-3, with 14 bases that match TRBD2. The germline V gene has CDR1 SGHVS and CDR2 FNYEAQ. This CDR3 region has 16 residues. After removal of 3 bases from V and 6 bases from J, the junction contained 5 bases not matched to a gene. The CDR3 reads CASSFGLAGGGDTQYF. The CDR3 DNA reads TGTGCCAGCAGCTTCGGACTAGCGGGAGGTGGGGATACGCAGTATTTT.

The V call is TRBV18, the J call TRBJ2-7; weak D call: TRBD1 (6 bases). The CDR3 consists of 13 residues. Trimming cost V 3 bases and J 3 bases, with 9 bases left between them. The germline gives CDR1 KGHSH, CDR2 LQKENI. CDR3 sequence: CASSPGQIYEQYF. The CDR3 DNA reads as TGTGCCAGCTCACCGGGACAAATCTACGAGCAGTACTTC.

DNA of the CDR3: TGTGCCAGCAGCGTAGCGGGCGGGAGCACCTACAATGAGCAGTTCTTC. It is translated as CASSVAGGSTYNEQFF. The chain uses TRBV9 and TRBJ2-1; 7 nucleotides line up with TRBD2. The germline V gene has CDR1 SGDLS and CDR2 YYNGEE. The CDR3 is 16 residues long. With 0 bases clipped from V and 2 bases from J, the junction kept 5 bases outside the gene matches. Full variable domain (missing parts from reference TRBV9 and TRBJ2-1): DSGVTQTPKHLITATGQRVTLRCSPRSGDLSVYWYQQSLDQGLQFLIQYYNGEERAKGNILERFSAQQFPDLHSELNLSSLELGDSALYFCASSVAGGSTYNEQFFGPGTRLTVL.

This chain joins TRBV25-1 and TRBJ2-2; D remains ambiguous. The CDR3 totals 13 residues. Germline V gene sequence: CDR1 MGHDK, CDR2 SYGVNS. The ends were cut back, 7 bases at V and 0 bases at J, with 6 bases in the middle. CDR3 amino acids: CASKHTNTGELFF. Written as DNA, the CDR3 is TGTGCCAGCAAACATACGAACACCGGGGAGCTGTTTTTT.

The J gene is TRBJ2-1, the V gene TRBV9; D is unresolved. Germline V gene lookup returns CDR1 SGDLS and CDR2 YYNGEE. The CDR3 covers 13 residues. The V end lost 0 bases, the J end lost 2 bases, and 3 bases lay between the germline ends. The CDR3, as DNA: TGTGCCAGCAGCGTAGGTACCTACAATGAGCAGTTCTTC. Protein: CASSVGTYNEQFF.

CDR3 bases: TGTGCCAGCAGCTTAAGGACTCCCTCCGGGGAGCTGTTTTTT. Translation gives CASSLRTPSGELFF. This rearrangement joins TRBV7-3 to TRBJ2-2; perhaps TRBD2 as D (5 bases). Germline CDR1 SGHTA, CDR2 FQGTGA. The CDR3 has 14 residues. The V end lost 1 base, the J end lost 6 bases, and 9 bases lay between the germline ends.

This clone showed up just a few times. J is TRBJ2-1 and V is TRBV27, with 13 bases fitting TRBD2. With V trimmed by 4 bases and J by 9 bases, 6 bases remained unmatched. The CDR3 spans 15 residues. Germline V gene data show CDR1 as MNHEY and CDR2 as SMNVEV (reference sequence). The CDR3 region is CASSYPGLAGTEQFF. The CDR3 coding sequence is TGTGCCAGCAGTTACCCGGGACTAGCGGGAACTGAGCAGTTCTTC.

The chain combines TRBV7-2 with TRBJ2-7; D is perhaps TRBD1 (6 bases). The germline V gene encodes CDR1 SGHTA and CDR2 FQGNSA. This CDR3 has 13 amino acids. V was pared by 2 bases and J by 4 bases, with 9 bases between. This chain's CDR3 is CASSLLQGYEQYF. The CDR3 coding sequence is TGTGCCAGCAGCTTACTACAGGGTTACGAGCAGTACTTC. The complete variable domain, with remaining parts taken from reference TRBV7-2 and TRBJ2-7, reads GAGVSQSPSNKVTEKGKDVELRCDPISGHTALYWYRQSLGQGLEFLIYFQGNSAPDKSGLPSDRFSAERTGGSVSTLTIQRTQQEDSAVYLCASSLLQGYEQYFGPGTRLTVT.

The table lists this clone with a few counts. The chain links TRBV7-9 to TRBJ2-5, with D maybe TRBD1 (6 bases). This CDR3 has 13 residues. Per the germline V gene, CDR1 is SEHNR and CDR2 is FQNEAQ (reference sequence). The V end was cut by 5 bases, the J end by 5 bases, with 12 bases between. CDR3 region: CASSQQGIETQYF. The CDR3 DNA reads TGTGCCAGCAGCCAACAGGGAATCGAGACCCAGTACTTC.

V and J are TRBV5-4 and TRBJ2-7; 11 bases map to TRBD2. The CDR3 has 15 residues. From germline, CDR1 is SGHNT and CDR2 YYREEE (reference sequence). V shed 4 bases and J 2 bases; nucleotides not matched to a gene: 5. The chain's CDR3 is CASSTGTSGTYEQYF. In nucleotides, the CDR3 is TGTGCCAGCAGCACCGGGACTAGCGGAACCTACGAGCAGTACTTC.

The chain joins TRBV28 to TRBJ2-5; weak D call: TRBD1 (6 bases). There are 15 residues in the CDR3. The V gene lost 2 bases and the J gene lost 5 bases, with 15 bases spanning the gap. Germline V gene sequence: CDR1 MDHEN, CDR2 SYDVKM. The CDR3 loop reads CASSLIGRGMETQYF. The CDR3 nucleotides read TGTGCCAGCAGTTTAATAGGCAGGGGCATGGAGACCCAGTACTTC.

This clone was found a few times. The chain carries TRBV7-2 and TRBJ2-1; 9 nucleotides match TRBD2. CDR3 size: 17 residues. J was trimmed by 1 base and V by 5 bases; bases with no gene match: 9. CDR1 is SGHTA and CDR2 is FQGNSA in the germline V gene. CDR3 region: CASSPQPSGTSYNEQFF. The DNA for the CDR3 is TGTGCCAGCAGCCCCCAGCCTAGCGGGACGTCCTACAATGAGCAGTTCTTC.

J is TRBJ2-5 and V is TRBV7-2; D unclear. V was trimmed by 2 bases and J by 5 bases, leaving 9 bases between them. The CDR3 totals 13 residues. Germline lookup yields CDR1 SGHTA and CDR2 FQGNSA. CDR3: CASSLSNGETQYF. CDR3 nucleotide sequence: TGTGCCAGCAGCTTATCTAACGGGGAGACCCAGTACTTC.

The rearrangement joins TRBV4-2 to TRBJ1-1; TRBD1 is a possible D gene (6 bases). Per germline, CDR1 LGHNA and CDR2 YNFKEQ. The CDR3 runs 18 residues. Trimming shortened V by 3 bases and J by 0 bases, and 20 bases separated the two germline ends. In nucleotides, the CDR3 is TGTGCCAGCAGCCACCCCGGTGGTGGGGGCCTTCTGAACACTGAAGCTTTCTTT. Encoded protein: CASSHPGGGGLLNTEAFF.